What follows describes a single T cell receptor beta chain. Using immunoSEQ multiplex PCR, the repertoire was profiled, and TCRdb retains in-frame clones only, with some absent. The sample shows about 76,000 clones, 75% to 85% of them seen only once. V shed 1 base and J 5 bases; nucleotides not matched to a gene: 4. Germline CDR1 is SGHAT and CDR2 is FQNNGV. CDR3 size: 15 residues. This sample is drawn from a study of blood T cell repertoires in COVID-19. This clonotype was obtained from a human donor in a cohort sampled during active COVID-19. The chain joins TRBV11-2 to TRBJ2-7; 11 bases fit TRBD2. The sample consisted of peripheral blood. The DNA of the CDR3 is TGTGCCAGCAGCTTAGGGATAGCGGGAGGGCACGAGCAGTACTTC. The encoded protein is CASSLGIAGGHEQYF.